The rows below give T cell receptor beta chains drawn from one sample of a study of T-cell memory formation after mild COVID-19. Via MiXCR, TCRdb re-called the 5' RACE reads, giving one row per CDR3 protein. The sample has about 190,000 distinct CDR3 sequences, approximately 30% seen once. The sequencing input was PBMCs or a T cell subset sorted from them (not recorded which). The receptors were sampled from an adult woman who had mild COVID-19 (a few samples of this study predate the infection). Cell type and time point are not known. The CDR3 runs from the conserved cysteine through the conserved F or W. Each record gives: clone size, J gene, V gene, D gene, CDR3 DNA, CDR3 protein. The D gene is left open where the match is weak. Expanded clones get a size class; other rows say once, few or many, or leave the size out.

- | TRBJ2-1 | TRBV7-3 | TRBD2 | TGTGCCAGCAGCTGGACTAGCGGGAGTGTATACGAGCAGTTCTTC | CASSWTSGSVYEQFF
- | TRBJ2-7 | TRBV4-2 | TRBD2 | TGTGCCAGCAGCCAAGATCTAGGACTAGCGGGGCCCTACGAGCAGTACTTC | CASSQDLGLAGPYEQYF
- | TRBJ1-2 | TRBV5-1 | - | TGCGCCAGCAGCGCCCGGGATCCGAGTGGCTATGGCTACACCTTC | CASSARDPSGYGYTF
- | TRBJ2-3 | TRBV20-1 | - | TGCAGTGCTATAGACCCGGGTCGTTATACGCAGTATTTT | CSAIDPGRYTQYF
few | TRBJ2-7 | TRBV9 | - | TGTGCCAGCAGCGCAAGGGGTAGCGACTACGAGCAGTACTTC | CASSARGSDYEQYF
- | TRBJ2-1 | TRBV12-3/TRBV12-4 | TRBD2 | TGTGCCAGCAGGACCACCGGGACTAGTAATGAGCAGTTCTTC | CASRTTGTSNEQFF
- | TRBJ1-6 | TRBV27 | TRBD1 | TGTGCCAGCTTGCCGGGACAGGGGTCCCCCCTCCACTTT | CASLPGQGSPLHF
- | TRBJ2-1 | TRBV11-3 | TRBD1 | TGTGCCAGCAGGACAGGGAAGCATGAGCAGTTCTTC | CASRTGKHEQFF
- | TRBJ1-1 | TRBV18 | - | TGTGCCAGCTCACCACCAGTGAACACTGAAGCTTTCTTT | CASSPPVNTEAFF
- | TRBJ2-2 | TRBV24-1 | TRBD1 | TGTGCCACCAGTGATCCTGTGGGACAGGGTAATACCGGGGAGCTGTTTTTT | CATSDPVGQGNTGELFF
many | TRBJ1-1 | TRBV4-2 | TRBD1 | TGTGCCAGCAGCCCGGGACAGGGGGCGCGCACTGAAGCTTTCTTT | CASSPGQGARTEAFF
- | TRBJ2-1 | TRBV4-1 | TRBD2 | TGCGCCAGCAGCCAAGAGGTAGCGGGGGCCCTCAATGAGCAGTTCTTC | CASSQEVAGALNEQFF
few | TRBJ2-6 | TRBV6-2/TRBV6-3 | - | TGTGCCAGCAGCGGGGGCCAGCGCCTGTCTGGGGCCAACGTCCTGACTTTC | CASSGGQRLSGANVLTF
- | TRBJ1-4 | TRBV27 | - | TGTGCCAGCAGTCCCCCGGGGAGGGCGGAAAAACTGTTTTTT | CASSPPGRAEKLFF
- | TRBJ2-7 | TRBV7-9 | - | TGTGCCAGCAGTTTTGCAGGGCGAGCCTACGAGCAGTACTTC | CASSFAGRAYEQYF
few | TRBJ1-5 | TRBV24-1 | - | TGTGCCACCAGTGATCCCCGGGAGATTAATCAGCCCCAGCATTTT | CATSDPREINQPQHF
- | TRBJ2-2 | TRBV6-5 | TRBD2 | TGTGCCAGCGTGGTAGCGGGAGGGCAAGGGGAGCTGTTTTTT | CASVVAGGQGELFF
- | TRBJ1-1 | TRBV11-2 | - | TGTGCCAGCAGTCATCCGGGGCAGCCGAACACTGAAGCTTTCTTT | CASSHPGQPNTEAFF
- | TRBJ1-1 | TRBV7-6 | - | TGTGCCAGCAGCCCTACTGCGGGCGACACTGAAGCTTTCTTT | CASSPTAGDTEAFF
- | TRBJ1-2 | TRBV24-1 | - | TGTGCCACCAGTGATTGGGGCAGAAACTATGGCTACACCTTC | CATSDWGRNYGYTF
- | TRBJ1-1 | TRBV12-3/TRBV12-4 | TRBD1 | TGTGCCAGCAGAAGGGACAGCTTTATGAACACTGAAGCTTTCTTT | CASRRDSFMNTEAFF
- | TRBJ1-2 | TRBV5-1 | - | TGCGCCAGCAGCTTGGACCAGAGGGGAGTTGGCTACACCTTC | CASSLDQRGVGYTF
many | TRBJ2-1 | TRBV7-2 | TRBD2 | TGTGCCAGCAGCCGAGCCGGGACTAGCGGGGGTAGCAGTGAGCAGTTCTTC | CASSRAGTSGGSSEQFF
- | TRBJ2-4 | TRBV12-3/TRBV12-4 | TRBD2 | TGTGCCAGCTCGAGCGGGAGGTCCGGAAACATTCAGTACTTC | CASSSGRSGNIQYF
- | TRBJ1-5 | TRBV19 | TRBD1 | TGTGCCAGTAGTCAGGGGGCTCGGCAGCCCCAGCATTTT | CASSQGARQPQHF
few | TRBJ1-2 | TRBV4-2 | - | TGTGCCAGCAGCCAAGAGCGGACAGTGAATGAGGGTGGCTACACCTTC | CASSQERTVNEGGYTF
once | TRBJ1-2 | TRBV19 | TRBD1 | TGTGCCAGTAGTGCACAGGGGAGTGGCTACACCTTC | CASSAQGSGYTF
- | TRBJ2-2 | TRBV24-1 | - | TGTGCCACCAGTGATTGGGAATCGACCGGGGAGCTGTTTTTT | CATSDWESTGELFF
few | TRBJ2-3 | TRBV7-8 | - | TGTGCCAGCAATCCCGTAGGGACTGGCCGCACAGATACGCAGTATTTT | CASNPVGTGRTDTQYF
few | TRBJ2-1 | TRBV19 | - | TGTGCCAGTAGTATTGGGGCCCGCAGGATTTACAATGAGCAGTTCTTC | CASSIGARRIYNEQFF
few | TRBJ2-7 | TRBV7-9 | TRBD1 | TGTGCCAGCAGCTTTCCGGGACAGGGGACGCCCGGGGACTTC | CASSFPGQGTPGDF
many | TRBJ2-2 | TRBV7-6 | - | TGTGCCAGCAGCGAGCATACCACCGGGGAGCTGTTTTTT | CASSEHTTGELFF
- | TRBJ2-1 | TRBV9 | - | TGTGCCAGCAGCGTAGACTCCCAGGGCTACAATGAGCAGTTCTTC | CASSVDSQGYNEQFF
few | TRBJ2-5 | TRBV7-8 | - | TGTGCCAGCAGCTTAAGCCCCGGGTGGGGCCGGGGGGAGACCCAGTACTTC | CASSLSPGWGRGETQYF
- | TRBJ2-1 | TRBV12-3/TRBV12-4 | - | TGTGCCAGCACCATACATGGGGGCCGGAGTGAGCAGTTCTTC | CASTIHGGRSEQFF
- | TRBJ2-3 | TRBV7-2 | TRBD2 | TGTGCCAGCAGCCCCCGGTTAGCGGGAGGGGTCAGCACAGATACGCAGTATTTT | CASSPRLAGGVSTDTQYF
- | TRBJ2-7 | TRBV4-3 | - | TGCGCCAGCAGCCAAGTTCTGGGTACCTACGAGCAGTACTTC | CASSQVLGTYEQYF
- | TRBJ2-5 | TRBV23-1 | - | TGCGCCAGCATGAGGCCCTGGGAGACCCAGTACTTC | CASMRPWETQYF
- | TRBJ2-1 | TRBV7-6 | TRBD2 | TGTGCCAGCAGTTTTGTTATAGCGGGAGGCCCCTACAATGAGCAGTTCTTC | CASSFVIAGGPYNEQFF